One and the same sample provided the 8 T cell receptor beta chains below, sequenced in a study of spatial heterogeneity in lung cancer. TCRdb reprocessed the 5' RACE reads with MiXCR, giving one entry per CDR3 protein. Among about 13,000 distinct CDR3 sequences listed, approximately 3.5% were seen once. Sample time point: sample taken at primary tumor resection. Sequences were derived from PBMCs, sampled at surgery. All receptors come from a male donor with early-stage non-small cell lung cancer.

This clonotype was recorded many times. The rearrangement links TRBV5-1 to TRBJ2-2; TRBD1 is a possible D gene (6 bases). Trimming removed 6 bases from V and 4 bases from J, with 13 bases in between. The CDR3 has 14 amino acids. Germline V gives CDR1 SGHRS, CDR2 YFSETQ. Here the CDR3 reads CASTPTGATGELFF. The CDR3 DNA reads TGCGCCAGCACCCCGACAGGCGCCACCGGGGAGCTGTTTTTT.

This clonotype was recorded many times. In DNA, the CDR3 is TGTGCCATCAGCAAGGGGTCTGAAGCTTTCTTT. This sequence encodes CAISKGSEAFF. The genes are TRBV10-3 and TRBJ1-1, with D possibly matching TRBD1 (5 bases). V dropped 6 bases and J dropped 6 bases, with 8 bases sitting between them. The CDR3 runs to 11 residues. CDR1 ENHRY and CDR2 SYGVKD come from the germline V gene.

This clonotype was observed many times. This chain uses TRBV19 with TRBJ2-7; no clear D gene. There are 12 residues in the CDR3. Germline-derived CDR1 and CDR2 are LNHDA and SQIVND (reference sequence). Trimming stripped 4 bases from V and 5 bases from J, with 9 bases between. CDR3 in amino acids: CASSTGFDEQYF. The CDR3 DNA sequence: TGTGCCAGTAGTACAGGCTTTGACGAGCAGTACTTC.

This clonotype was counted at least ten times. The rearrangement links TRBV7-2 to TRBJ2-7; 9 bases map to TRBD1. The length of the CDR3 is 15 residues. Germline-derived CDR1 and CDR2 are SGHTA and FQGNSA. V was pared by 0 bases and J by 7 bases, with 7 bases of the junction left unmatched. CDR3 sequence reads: CASSLAGTGLREQYF. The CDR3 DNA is TGTGCCAGCAGCTTAGCGGGGACAGGGCTTAGGGAGCAGTACTTC.

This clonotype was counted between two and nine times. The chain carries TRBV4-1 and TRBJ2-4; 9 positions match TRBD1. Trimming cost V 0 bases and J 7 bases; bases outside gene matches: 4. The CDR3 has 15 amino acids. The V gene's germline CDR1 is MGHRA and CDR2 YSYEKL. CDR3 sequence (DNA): TGCGCCAGCAGCCAAGATCCTGGGACAGGGAACATTCAGTACTTC. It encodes CASSQDPGTGNIQYF.

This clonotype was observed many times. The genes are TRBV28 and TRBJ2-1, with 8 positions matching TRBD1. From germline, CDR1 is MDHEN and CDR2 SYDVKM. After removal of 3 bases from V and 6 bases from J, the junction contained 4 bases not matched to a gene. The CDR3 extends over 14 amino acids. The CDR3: CASSLTGASNEQFF. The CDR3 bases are TGTGCCAGCAGTTTGACAGGGGCTTCCAATGAGCAGTTCTTC.

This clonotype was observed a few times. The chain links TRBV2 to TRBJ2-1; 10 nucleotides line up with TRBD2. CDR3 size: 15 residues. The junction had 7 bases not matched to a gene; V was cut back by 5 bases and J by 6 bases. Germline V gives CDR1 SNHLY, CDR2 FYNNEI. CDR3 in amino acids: CASSLRGTSANEQFF. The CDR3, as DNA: TGTGCCAGCAGTCTCCGAGGGACTAGCGCCAATGAGCAGTTCTTC.

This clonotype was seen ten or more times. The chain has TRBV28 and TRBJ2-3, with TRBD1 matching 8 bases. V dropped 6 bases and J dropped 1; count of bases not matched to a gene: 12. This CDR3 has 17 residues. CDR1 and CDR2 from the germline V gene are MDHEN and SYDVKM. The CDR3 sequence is CASRSAGQGSGTDTQYF. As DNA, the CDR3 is TGTGCCAGCAGATCGGCTGGACAGGGATCGGGCACAGATACGCAGTATTTT.